What follows are 8 T cell receptor beta chains derived from one specimen sequenced in a study of human T cells and chemical hapten exposure. Noted time point: patch test 2, 6 weeks after DPC sensitization. Noted treatment: therapeutic diphenylcyclopropenone sensitization with weekly scalp DPC. In TCRdb, the RACE reads were re-called with MiXCR into one record per CDR3 protein. The sample lists over 130,000 distinct CDR3 sequences; about an eighth were seen once. The material sequenced was whole blood, taken in connection with sensitization to the hapten diphenylcyclopropenone (DPC). These receptors all stem from a woman aged 45 to 65 with alopecia areata. Some clones in this sample may be carry-over from other donors' samples.

This sequence joins TRBV29-1 and TRBJ2-2, with 8 positions matching TRBD1. There are 14 residues in the CDR3. Germline lookup yields CDR1 SQVTM and CDR2 ANQGSEA. V shed 6 bases and J 0 bases; nucleotides not matched to a gene: 3. The CDR3 protein is CSVGQGSNTGELFF. The CDR3, as DNA: TGCAGCGTCGGACAGGGTTCGAACACCGGGGAGCTGTTTTTT.

At least ten counts were recorded for this clonotype. The V gene is TRBV12-5, the J gene TRBJ1-2; D not resolved. The CDR3 runs to 13 residues. The germline V gene encodes CDR1 LGHNT and CDR2 FRNRAP. V lost 3 bases and J lost 4, with 9 bases in between. The CDR3 bases are TGTGCTAGTGGTTTTGCACAGATCTATGGCTACACCTTC. Encoded protein: CASGFAQIYGYTF. Complete variable domain (other parts from reference TRBV12-5 and TRBJ1-2): DARVTQTPRHKVTEMGQEVTMRCQPILGHNTVFWYRQTMMQGLELLAYFRNRAPLDDSGMPKDRFSAEMPDATLATLKIQPSEPRDSAVYFCASGFAQIYGYTFGSGTRLTVV.

This clonotype came up many times. The V and J genes are TRBV2 and TRBJ1-1; D uncertain. Trimming cost V 5 bases and J 0 bases, with 7 bases left between them. The CDR3 sequence is 13 residues long. CDR1 SNHLY and CDR2 FYNNEI come from the germline V gene. The CDR3 coding sequence is TGTGCCAGCAGTTTAATCATGAACACTGAAGCTTTCTTT. Amino acids: CASSLIMNTEAFF.

The chain uses TRBV12-3 or TRBV12-4 and TRBJ1-5, with D possibly TRBD1 on 6 matching bases. CDR3 size: 18 residues. Between the trimmed V and J ends, which lost 5 bases and 0 bases, there was a span of 20 bases. The CDR3 region is CASSADSQSHHSNQPQHF. CDR3 sequence (DNA): TGTGCCAGCAGTGCGGACAGCCAAAGCCATCATAGCAATCAGCCCCAGCATTTT.

This clonotype was seen more than once but under ten times. The rearrangement uses TRBV12-3 or TRBV12-4 and TRBJ2-7; 9 nucleotides align to TRBD1. This CDR3 region has 15 residues. V lost 3 bases, J lost 0 bases, and 3 bases stayed unmatched. CDR3 region: CASSLTGGLSYEQYF. For the CDR3, the DNA is TGTGCCAGCAGTTTGACAGGGGGGCTCTCCTACGAGCAGTACTTC.

The chain uses TRBV9 and TRBJ1-5; a possible D gene is TRBD1 (5 bases). The V gene's germline CDR1 is SGDLS and CDR2 YYNGEE. This CDR3 is built from 16 residues. Trimming removed 4 bases from V and 2 bases from J, with 16 bases in between. CDR3 sequence (DNA): TGTGCCAGCAGCCCACCAGGGCAGGAGGGCAATCAGCCCCAGCATTTT. Residues: CASSPPGQEGNQPQHF. Variable domain in full (rest from reference TRBV9 and TRBJ1-5): DSGVTQTPKHLITATGQRVTLRCSPRSGDLSVYWYQQSLDQGLQFLIQYYNGEERAKGNILERFSAQQFPDLHSELNLSSLELGDSALYFCASSPPGQEGNQPQHFGDGTRLSIL.

This clonotype was seen only a few times. The chain is built from TRBV29-1 and TRBJ2-3, with 11 bases fitting TRBD2. V lost 7 bases, J lost 3 bases, and 6 bases stayed unmatched. The CDR3 is 14 residues long. Germline V gene lookup returns CDR1 SQVTM and CDR2 ANQGSEA. The CDR3 protein is CSGTSGSRTDTQYF. As DNA, the CDR3 is TGCAGCGGAACTAGCGGGAGTAGAACAGATACGCAGTATTTT.

Only a few counts were recorded for this clonotype. The chain employs TRBV2 and TRBJ2-5; 9 bases line up with TRBD1. From germline, CDR1 is SNHLY and CDR2 FYNNEI. This CDR3 comprises 15 residues. Germline trimming cut 5 bases from V and 1 base from J; bases unmatched to any gene: 5. The CDR3 coding sequence is TGTGCCAGCAGTTCAATACAGGGGGCCCAAGAGACCCAGTACTTC. Residues: CASSSIQGAQETQYF. The whole variable domain, remainder taken from reference TRBV2 and TRBJ2-5, is EPEVTQTPSHQVTQMGQEVILRCVPISNHLYFYWYRQILGQKVEFLVSFYNNEISEKSEIFDDQFSVERPDGSNFTLKIRSTKLEDSAMYFCASSSIQGAQETQYFGPGTRLLVL.